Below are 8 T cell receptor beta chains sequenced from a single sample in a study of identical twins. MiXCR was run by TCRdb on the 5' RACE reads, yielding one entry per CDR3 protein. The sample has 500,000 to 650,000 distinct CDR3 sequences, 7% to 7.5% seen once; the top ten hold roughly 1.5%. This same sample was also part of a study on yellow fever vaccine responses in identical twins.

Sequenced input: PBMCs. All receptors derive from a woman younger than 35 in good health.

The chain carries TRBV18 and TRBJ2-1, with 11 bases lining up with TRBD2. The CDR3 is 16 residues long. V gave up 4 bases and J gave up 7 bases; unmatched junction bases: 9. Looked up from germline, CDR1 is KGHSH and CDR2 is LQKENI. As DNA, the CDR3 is TGTGCCAGCTCACTAACTATAGCGGGAGGGGAGAATGAGCAGTTCTTC. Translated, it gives CASSLTIAGGENEQFF.

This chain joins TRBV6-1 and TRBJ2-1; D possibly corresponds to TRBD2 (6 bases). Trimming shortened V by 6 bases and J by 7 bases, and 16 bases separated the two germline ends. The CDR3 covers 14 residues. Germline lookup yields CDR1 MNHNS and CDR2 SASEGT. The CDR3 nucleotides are TGTGCCAGCAGATGGGGCGGGGCGGGGAATGAGCAGTTCTTC. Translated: CASRWGGAGNEQFF.

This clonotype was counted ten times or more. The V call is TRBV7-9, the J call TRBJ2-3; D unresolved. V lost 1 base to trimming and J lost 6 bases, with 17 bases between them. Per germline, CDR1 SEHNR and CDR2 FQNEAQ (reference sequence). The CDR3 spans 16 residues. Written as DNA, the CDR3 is TGTGCCAGCAGCTTAGGTTCCAACGTTTTGACTGATACGCAGTATTTT. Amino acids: CASSLGSNVLTDTQYF.

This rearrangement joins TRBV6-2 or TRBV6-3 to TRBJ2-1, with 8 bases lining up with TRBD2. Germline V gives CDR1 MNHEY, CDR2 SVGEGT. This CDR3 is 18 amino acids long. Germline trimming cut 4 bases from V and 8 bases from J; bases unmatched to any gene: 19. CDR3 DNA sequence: TGTGCCAGCAGTTTTAGCGGGAAGATGGGCAGCCCAAACGATGAGCAGTTCTTC. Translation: CASSFSGKMGSPNDEQFF.

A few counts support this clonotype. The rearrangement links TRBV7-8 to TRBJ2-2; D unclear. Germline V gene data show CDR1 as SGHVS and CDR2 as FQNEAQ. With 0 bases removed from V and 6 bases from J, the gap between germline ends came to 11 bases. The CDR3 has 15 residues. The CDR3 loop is CASSLAPISSGELFF. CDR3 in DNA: TGTGCCAGCAGCTTAGCGCCGATCTCGTCCGGGGAGCTGTTTTTT. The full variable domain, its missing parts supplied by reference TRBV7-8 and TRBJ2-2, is GAGVSQSPRYKVAKRGQDVALRCDPISGHVSLFWYQQALGQGPEFLTYFQNEAQLDKSGLPSDRFFAERPEGSVSTLKIQRTQQEDSAVYLCASSLAPISSGELFFGEGSRLTVL.

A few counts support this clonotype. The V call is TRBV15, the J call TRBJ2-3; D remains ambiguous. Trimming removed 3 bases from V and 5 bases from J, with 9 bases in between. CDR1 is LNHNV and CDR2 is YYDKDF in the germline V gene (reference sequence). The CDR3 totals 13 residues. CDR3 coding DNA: TGTGCCACCAGCAGGGCGGTTCGAGATACGCAGTATTTT. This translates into CATSRAVRDTQYF.

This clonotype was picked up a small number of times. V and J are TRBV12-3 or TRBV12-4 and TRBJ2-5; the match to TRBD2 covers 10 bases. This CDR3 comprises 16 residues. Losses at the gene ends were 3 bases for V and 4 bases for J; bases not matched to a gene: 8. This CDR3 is CASSLKPGLALETQYF. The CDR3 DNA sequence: TGTGCCAGCAGTTTGAAACCGGGACTAGCGTTAGAGACCCAGTACTTC.

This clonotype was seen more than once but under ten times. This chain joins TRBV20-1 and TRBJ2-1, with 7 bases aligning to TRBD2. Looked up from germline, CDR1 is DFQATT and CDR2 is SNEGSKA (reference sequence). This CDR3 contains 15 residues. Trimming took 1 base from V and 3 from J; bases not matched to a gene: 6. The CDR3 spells CSARGGASGYNEQFF. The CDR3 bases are TGCAGTGCTAGAGGAGGGGCTAGCGGCTACAATGAGCAGTTCTTC.